The next 10 T cell receptor beta chains were all read from a single sample in a study of cytomegalovirus exposure and HLA in healthy donors. 13 Jbeta primers and 60 Vbeta primers were used for the PCR. Assay used: immunoSEQ multiplex PCR; TCRdb lists only in-frame clones, some missing. The data show about 160,000 clones, around four fifths seen once. Sequencing was performed on PBMCs. The receptors stem from a woman aged 30 to 39 in good health and CMV-seronegative.

CDR3 residues: CASSKNRVANGNTIYF. The CDR3 nucleotides read TGTGCCAGCAGCAAAAACAGGGTAGCGAACGGAAACACCATATATTTT. This chain links TRBV5-8 with TRBJ1-3, with D maybe TRBD1 (6 bases). Trimming left V 4 bases short and J 4 bases short, with 18 bases between. Germline V gene data show CDR1 as SGHTS and CDR2 as YDEGEE. This CDR3 comprises 16 residues.

The rearrangement joins TRBV5-1 to TRBJ1-4; 8 nucleotides agree with TRBD1. Germline-derived CDR1 and CDR2 are SGHRS and YFSETQ. This CDR3 contains 16 residues. The junction had 3 bases not matched to a gene; V was cut back by 2 bases and J by 0 bases. CDR3 in amino acids: CASSFTGGATNEKLFF. CDR3 DNA sequence: TGCGCCAGCAGCTTTACAGGGGGAGCAACTAATGAAAAACTGTTTTTT.

The chain is built from TRBV5-1 and TRBJ2-7, with TRBD1 matching over 10 bases. V shed 4 bases and J 3 bases; nucleotides not matched to a gene: 4. The CDR3 totals 14 residues. Germline CDR1 reads SGHRS; CDR2 reads YFSETQ. The CDR3 DNA is TGCGCCAGCAGCGGATGGACAGGGGGCTACGAGCAGTACTTC. Protein sequence: CASSGWTGGYEQYF. The variable domain in full, completed from reference TRBV5-1 and TRBJ2-7, reads KAGVTQTPRYLIKTRGQQVTLSCSPISGHRSVSWYQQTPGQGLQFLFEYFSETQRNKGNFPGRFSGRQFSNSRSEMNVSTLELGDSALYLCASSGWTGGYEQYFGPGTRLTVT.

This sequence joins TRBV7-8 and TRBJ2-3, with D possibly matching TRBD2 (7 bases). This CDR3 region has 16 residues. Germline V gene lookup returns CDR1 SGHVS and CDR2 FQNEAQ. V was pared by 5 bases and J by 2 bases, with 17 bases between. The CDR3 sequence: CASSPEGGGNTDTQYF. The CDR3 DNA is TGTGCCAGCAGCCCGGAGGGGGGGGGTAACACAGATACGCAGTATTTT.

The chain uses TRBV7-3 and TRBJ1-1; D remains unclear. Looked up from germline, CDR1 is SGHTA and CDR2 is FQGTGA. There are 15 residues in the CDR3. Trimming shortened V by 6 bases and J by 0 bases, and 14 bases separated the two germline ends. The CDR3 protein is CASRPPGDMNTEAFF. In DNA form, the CDR3 reads TGTGCCAGCAGACCACCGGGAGACATGAACACTGAAGCTTTCTTT.

The chain has TRBV7-2 and TRBJ2-5, with a weak D call TRBD2 (7 bases). The CDR3 length is 18 residues. V lost 2 bases to trimming and J lost 3 bases, with 22 bases between them. CDR1 SGHTA and CDR2 FQGNSA come from the germline V gene. The CDR3 region has the DNA TGTGCCAGCAGCTTAAATTTCTGGACTAGGGGGAGGGAAGAGACCCAGTACTTC. Translated: CASSLNFWTRGREETQYF.

V and J are TRBV19 and TRBJ2-7; TRBD1 matches 8 bases. J was trimmed by 0 bases and V by 6 bases; bases with no gene match: 4. CDR3 length equals 14 residues. Per the germline V gene, CDR1 is LNHDA and CDR2 is SQIVND (reference sequence). CDR3 nucleotides: TGTGCCAGTAGCCGACAGGGGACCTCCTACGAGCAGTACTTC. It encodes CASSRQGTSYEQYF.

This clone was detected only a few times. This chain connects TRBV14 to TRBJ2-3; D perhaps matches TRBD2 (5 bases). CDR1 is SGHDN and CDR2 is FVKESK in the germline V gene. V was shortened by 5 bases and J by 4 bases, with 19 bases between the two germline ends. This CDR3 region has 16 residues. This chain's CDR3 is CASSSRTVLVPDTQYF. The CDR3 nucleotides read TGTGCCAGCAGCTCCCGGACTGTGTTAGTTCCAGATACGCAGTATTTT.

The genes are TRBV11-1 and TRBJ2-5; the D gene is possibly TRBD2 (6 bases). Germline-derived CDR1 and CDR2 are SGHAT and FQDESV (reference sequence). The CDR3 loop spans 14 amino acids. V was shortened by 4 bases and J by 3 bases, with 12 bases between the two germline ends. The CDR3 DNA reads TGTGCCAGCAGCTCACAGACTAGAGAAGAGACCCAGTACTTC. Its protein is CASSSQTREETQYF.

The V and J genes are TRBV13 and TRBJ2-7, with D possibly TRBD1 on 6 matching bases. The germline V gene has CDR1 PRHDT and CDR2 FYEKMQ (reference sequence). V lost 2 bases to trimming and J lost 2 bases, with 16 bases between them. This CDR3 region has 16 residues. The CDR3 DNA sequence: TGTGCCAGCAGCTTACTAGTCGAGGGGGACCCCTACGAGCAGTACTTC. Translating it yields CASSLLVEGDPYEQYF.